Shown below are 14 T cell receptor beta chains from a single sample sequenced in a study of blood T cell repertoires in COVID-19. Generated by immunoSEQ multiplex PCR, the TCRdb table keeps only in-frame clones and is missing some. The table includes roughly 150,000 clones, roughly 85% detected once. Sequences were obtained from PBMCs or T cells enriched from blood (not recorded which). The receptors here all came from a woman in her 70s in a cohort exposed to, infected with or recovered from COVID-19 (not recorded which).

This chain uses TRBV15 with TRBJ1-2; D remains unclear. The length of the CDR3 is 14 residues. Germline V gene sequence: CDR1 LNHNV, CDR2 YYDKDF (reference sequence). V lost 1 base to trimming and J lost 2 bases, with 8 bases between them. DNA of the CDR3: TGTGCCACCAGCAGAGCTAGGGAGAACTATGGCTACACCTTC. Translation: CATSRARENYGYTF.

This clone has just a few counts. This chain uses TRBV11-3 with TRBJ2-5, with D uncertain. This CDR3 contains 15 residues. Germline V gene sequence: CDR1 SGHNT, CDR2 YENEEA. V gave up 1 base and J gave up 5 bases, with 14 bases separating them. The CDR3: CASSLVTSPRETQYF. For the CDR3, the DNA is TGTGCCAGCAGCTTAGTCACTTCCCCCCGGGAGACCCAGTACTTC.

The gene calls are TRBV4-1 and TRBJ2-1; maybe TRBD2 (5 bases). Trimming stripped 4 bases from V and 0 bases from J, with 16 bases between. The CDR3 has 17 residues. Germline V gene lookup returns CDR1 MGHRA and CDR2 YSYEKL. The CDR3 DNA follows: TGCGCCAGCAGCCTAAACGTAGCGATAAGCTCCTACAATGAGCAGTTCTTC. The encoded protein is CASSLNVAISSYNEQFF.

The rearrangement uses TRBV15 and TRBJ1-5; D not resolved. The CDR3 is made up of 15 amino acids. Per the germline V gene, CDR1 is LNHNV and CDR2 is YYDKDF (reference sequence). V lost 0 bases, J lost 1 base, and 7 bases lay in between. The CDR3 here is CATSRDRRSNQPQHF. Written as DNA, the CDR3 is TGTGCCACCAGCAGAGATCGGCGGAGCAATCAGCCCCAGCATTTT.

The chain combines TRBV12-3 or TRBV12-4 with TRBJ1-5; possible D gene TRBD1, 6 bases. This CDR3 spans 12 amino acids. V gave up 6 bases and J gave up 11 bases, with 14 bases separating them. CDR3 bases: TGTGCCAGCAGCTCAACAGGGTTGTCCCAGCATTTT. Protein sequence: CASSSTGLSQHF.

This rearrangement joins TRBV10-2 to TRBJ1-4; the D gene is possibly TRBD1 (6 bases). Germline V CDR1 and CDR2: WSHSY, SAAADI. Trimming removed 2 bases from V and 8 bases from J, with 12 bases in between. The CDR3 runs 14 residues. The CDR3 DNA follows: TGCGCCAGCAGTGAGACGACAGGACGGGAAAAACTGTTTTTT. It is translated as CASSETTGREKLFF.

About this clone itself: Additional DNA sequences in this sample encode the identical CDR3. The chain carries TRBV3-1 (or the pseudogene TRBV3-2) and TRBJ2-7; TRBD2 is a possible D gene (6 bases). This CDR3 region has 13 residues. V lost 3 bases, J lost 5 bases, and 11 bases lay in between. Germline V gene sequence: CDR1 LGHDT, CDR2 YNNKEL (reference sequence). The CDR3 DNA follows: TGTGCCAGCAGCCAGGGGGGACTCGACGAGCAGTACTTC. This encodes CASSQGGLDEQYF.

This rearrangement joins TRBV4-2 to TRBJ2-1, with 9 positions matching TRBD2. CDR1 LGHNA and CDR2 YNFKEQ come from the germline V gene. This CDR3 is 17 amino acids long. J was trimmed by 6 bases and V by 0 bases; bases with no gene match: 9. The CDR3 protein is CASSQEGRGREFNEQFF. CDR3 nucleotides: TGTGCCAGCAGCCAAGAGGGTCGCGGGAGGGAGTTCAATGAGCAGTTCTTC.

The chain combines TRBV28 with TRBJ1-1, with D perhaps TRBD1 (6 bases). The germline CDR1 and CDR2 sequences are MDHEN and SYDVKM. V lost 8 bases to trimming and J lost 1 base, with 17 bases between them. This CDR3 spans 15 amino acids. For the CDR3, the DNA is TGTGCCAGCGGACCCCTAGGGGGACGGAACACTGAAGCTTTCTTT. This gives the protein CASGPLGGRNTEAFF.

This clone was detected a few times. The gene calls are TRBV7-6 and TRBJ2-2; D may be TRBD1 (6 bases). V dropped 6 bases and J dropped 5 bases, with 13 bases sitting between them. The CDR3 length is 14 residues. Germline lookup yields CDR1 SGHVS and CDR2 FNYEAQ. The CDR3 loop is CASSLTGMTGELFF. The CDR3 DNA reads TGTGCCAGCAGTCTTACAGGGATGACCGGGGAGCTGTTTTTT. The full variable domain, in which reference TRBV7-6 and TRBJ2-2 provide the parts outside the CDR3, is GAGVSQSPRYKVTKRGQDVALRCDPISGHVSLYWYRQALGQGPEFLTYFNYEAQQDKSGLPNDRFSAERPEGSISTLTIQRTEQRDSAMYRCASSLTGMTGELFFGEGSRLTVL.

This clone was seen once. The V call is TRBV11-2, the J call TRBJ1-6; the match to TRBD1 covers 7 bases. CDR1 is SGHAT, CDR2 FQNNGV, per germline. The CDR3 is 13 residues long. The ends lost 5 bases at V and 9 bases at J; junction bases unmatched: 4. The CDR3 DNA sequence: TGTGCCAGCAGCACGCGGACAGGTTCACCCCTCCACTTT. Encoded protein: CASSTRTGSPLHF. Combining the CDR3 with reference TRBV11-2 and TRBJ1-6 gives the whole variable domain EAGVAQSPRYKIIEKRQSVAFWCNPISGHATLYWYQQILGQGPKLLIQFQNNGVVDDSQLPKDRFSAERLKGVDSTLKIQPAKLEDSAVYLCASSTRTGSPLHFGNGTRLTVT.

For this clone: The same CDR3 arises from other DNA sequences in this sample as well. The CDR3 nucleotides are TGCGCCAGCAGCTTGGCCGGGACAGGGGGAGAGACCCAGTACTTC. Translated: CASSLAGTGGETQYF. J is TRBJ2-5 and V is TRBV5-1; 11 positions match TRBD1. The CDR3 loop spans 15 amino acids. The V gene end was trimmed by 0 bases and the J gene end by 4 bases; junction bases not matched to a gene: 2. From germline, CDR1 is SGHRS and CDR2 YFSETQ. The full variable domain, completed using reference TRBV5-1 and TRBJ2-5, is KAGVTQTPRYLIKTRGQQVTLSCSPISGHRSVSWYQQTPGQGLQFLFEYFSETQRNKGNFPGRFSGRQFSNSRSEMNVSTLELGDSALYLCASSLAGTGGETQYFGPGTRLLVL.

The rearrangement joins TRBV10-2 to TRBJ2-3; D might be TRBD2 (5 bases). V was cut by 1 base and J by 4 bases, with 9 bases left in between. The CDR3 is 14 residues long. Germline CDR1 and CDR2: WSHSY and SAAADI. The CDR3 nucleotides read TGCGCCAGCAGTGAGTACGGAGGTCCAGATACGCAGTATTTT. Translated, it gives CASSEYGGPDTQYF.

The V call is TRBV12-3 or TRBV12-4, the J call TRBJ2-5, with 9 bases matching TRBD2. The CDR3 runs to 13 residues. V lost 10 bases to trimming and J lost 5 bases; unmatched junction nucleotides: 8. Here the CDR3 reads CATRASGTETQYF. The CDR3 bases are TGTGCCACACGGGCTAGCGGGACGGAGACCCAGTACTTC.